One and the same sample provided the 7 T cell receptor beta chains below, sequenced in a study of blood T cell repertoires in COVID-19. TCRdb keeps only in-frame clones here, not all; method: immunoSEQ multiplex PCR. The sample gives about 150,000 clones, approximately 84% of which show up once; under 3.5% is in the top ten. The sequencing input was peripheral blood. These receptors were taken from a woman aged 80 or over with COVID-19, enrolled during active disease.

The chain links TRBV9 to TRBJ1-4; 9 bases line up with TRBD1. Trimming cost V 2 bases and J 2 bases; bases outside gene matches: 1. Per the germline V gene, CDR1 is SGDLS and CDR2 is YYNGEE. The CDR3 spans 15 residues. The CDR3 nucleotides read TGTGCCAGCAGCGTTGGACAGGGGACTAATGAAAAACTGTTTTTT. This encodes CASSVGQGTNEKLFF.

The chain has TRBV28 and TRBJ2-1; 13 bases are a match to TRBD2. The V segment lost 7 bases and the J segment 9 bases; nucleotides outside the gene matches: 6. CDR1 is MDHEN, CDR2 SYDVKM, per germline. The CDR3 covers 14 residues. The CDR3 sequence: CASTGLAGASEQFF. The CDR3 DNA sequence: TGTGCCAGCACCGGACTAGCGGGAGCAAGTGAGCAGTTCTTC.

The gene calls are TRBV10-3 and TRBJ2-1; 8 bases map to TRBD2. V trimming: 4 bases; J trimming: 8 bases; junction bases outside the gene matches: 7. The germline V gene has CDR1 ENHRY and CDR2 SYGVKD. This CDR3 contains 14 residues. DNA of the CDR3: TGTGCCATCAGTGGGATGACTAGCGTGCATGAGCAGTTCTTC. Protein: CAISGMTSVHEQFF.

This chain connects TRBV7-9 to TRBJ2-5; 11 bases are a match to TRBD1. Germline trimming cut 6 bases from V and 3 bases from J; bases unmatched to any gene: 12. The CDR3 loop spans 17 amino acids. Germline CDR1 and CDR2: SEHNR and FQNEAQ (reference sequence). The CDR3 reads CASRPDPGQGDEETQYF. DNA of the CDR3: TGTGCCAGCAGACCCGACCCGGGACAGGGGGACGAAGAGACCCAGTACTTC.

The rearrangement uses TRBV21-1 and TRBJ2-7; TRBD1, the table's D call, was not compared with the DNA. TRBV21-1 is annotated as a pseudogene. This CDR3 is 16 amino acids long. CDR3 bases: TGTGCCAGCAGCAAAGGGGACAGGCCAAGCTCCTACGAGCAGTACTTC. It is translated as CASSKGDRPSSYEQYF.

J is TRBJ2-1 and V is TRBV2; 7 bases map to TRBD1. CDR1 is SNHLY, CDR2 FYNNEI, per germline. This CDR3 has 16 residues. Losses at the gene ends were 0 bases for V and 7 bases for J; bases not matched to a gene: 9. This CDR3 is CASSEATGLRRNEQFF. DNA of the CDR3: TGTGCCAGCAGTGAAGCGACAGGGCTTCGGAGGAATGAGCAGTTCTTC.

This chain uses TRBV27 with TRBJ2-6, with TRBD2 matching over 14 bases. After removal of 5 bases from V and 2 bases from J, the junction contained 2 bases not matched to a gene. Germline-derived CDR1 and CDR2 are MNHEY and SMNVEV (reference sequence). The CDR3 contains 17 residues. Here the CDR3 DNA reads TGTGCCAGCAGTCAGGGACTAGCGGGAGCTGGGGCCAACGTCCTGACTTTC. It is translated as CASSQGLAGAGANVLTF.